The entry that follows covers one T cell receptor beta chain sequence. The specificity of this receptor is unknown. The input lacks base qualities; no much larger clone sits a single base away. The sample is drawn from a study of OX40 agonist ivuxolimab in advanced cancers. In the study overall: Ivuxolimab was an agonistic, fully human IgG2 monoclonal antibody directed against OX40 (CD134), a costimulatory receptor. Intravenous ivuxolimab was administered to patients every 2 weeks at six dose levels: 0.01, 0.1, 0.3, 1.5, 3 and 10 mg/kg. Of the approximately 50 dose-escalation patients, hepatocellular carcinoma was present in about 20, melanoma in some 15, renal cell carcinoma in 9 and head and neck cancer in 9. The dose-escalation cohort was around 84% male with a mean age of approximately 59 years, ranging from about 23 to 85. Prior anti-PD-1, anti-PD-L1 or anti-CTLA-4 therapy was permitted, and approximately 42% of dose-escalation patients had received checkpoint inhibitors. Partial responses occurred in three dose-escalation patients, of whom one had hepatocellular carcinoma and two had cutaneous melanoma. Peripheral TCRbeta sequencing was intended to test whether TCR sequence diversity was altered and clonal T-cell expansion was caused by ivuxolimab. The paper covers the monotherapy dose-escalation part of the phase I ivuxolimab trial, which included N ≈ 50 patients. Beyond this particular receptor, the publication reports: Which antigens the clonally expanded peripheral T cells were specific for was not determined. In partial responders in the 0.1-3.0 mg/kg groups, normalized peripheral clonal expansion was found to be among the lowest, especially among CD8+ T cells. On average, CD8+ T cells showed more expanded clones than CD4+ T cells after ivuxolimab. Low levels of normalized T-cell clonal expansion were also seen in some patients who did not respond. At doses of 0.1 to 3.0 mg/kg, clonal expansion of both CD4+ and CD8+ blood T cells was observed from baseline to week 6.

The trial excluded patients who had a history of autoimmune disease or who were on systemic immunosuppression. Peripheral blood for TCR sequencing was collected from all dose cohorts at baseline, on cycle 4 day 1, and on cycle 7 day 1. The samples were drawn from a first-in-human, open-label, multicenter phase I dose-escalation trial of ivuxolimab. The trial enrolled adults with locally advanced or metastatic head and neck squamous cell, hepatocellular, melanoma or renal cell carcinoma. Before TCR sequencing, CD4+ and CD8+ T cells were separately sorted from peripheral blood. For sequencing of the TCRbeta CDR3 region, genomic DNA was extracted from the sorted cells. The immunoSEQ Assay was used for sequencing of TCRbeta CDR3 regions. The source is immuneACCESS, and TCRdb retained only in-frame sequences with V and J called. Part of the clones is not carried over; for the studies checked, unresolved V genes explain less than half of this, and the remainder is unexplained. A total of around 100,000 clones appear in this sample, about nine tenths of them only once. In total, the top ten clones hold around 0.16% of the sample.

The germline V gene (reference sequence) supplies CDR1 LNHDA and CDR2 SQIVND. There are 15 amino acids in the CDR3, from cysteine to phenylalanine inclusive. The sequence is cut down to CDR3 DNA, 45 bases in frame from base 1. The junction carries 16 bases between V and J, which are trimmed by 4 bases and 3 bases respectively. The source of this sequence is an adult with an advanced solid tumor such as melanoma, head and neck, liver or kidney cancer. Sequencing used CD4+ or CD8+ T cells sorted from blood, obtained in a trial of the OX40 agonist ivuxolimab. The rearranged segments are TRBV19 and TRBJ2-7; the D gene identity is not certain. The CDR3: CASSSLTVSVYEQYF. The nucleotides are TGTGCCAGTAGTAGCCTGACCGTAAGCGTCTACGAGCAGTACTTC.